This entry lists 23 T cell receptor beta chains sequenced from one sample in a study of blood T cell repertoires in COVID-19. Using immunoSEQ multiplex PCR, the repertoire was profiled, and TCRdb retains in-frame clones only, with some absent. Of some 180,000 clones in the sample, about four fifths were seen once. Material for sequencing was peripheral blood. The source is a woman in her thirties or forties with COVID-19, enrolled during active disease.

The CDR3 protein is CASSELPQGTGELFF. CDR3 nucleotides: TGTGCCAGCAGTGAATTACCACAGGGGACCGGGGAGCTGTTTTTT. The chain is built from TRBV2 and TRBJ2-2; 7 nucleotides line up with TRBD1. Germline V gene data show CDR1 as SNHLY and CDR2 as FYNNEI. Unmatched junction bases numbered 5, after V lost 2 bases and J lost 5 bases. There are 15 residues in the CDR3.

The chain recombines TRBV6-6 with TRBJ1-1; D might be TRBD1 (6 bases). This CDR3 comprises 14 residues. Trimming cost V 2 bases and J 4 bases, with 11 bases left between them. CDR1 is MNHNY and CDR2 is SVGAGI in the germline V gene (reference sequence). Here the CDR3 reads CASSYGRGATEAFF. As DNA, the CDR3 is TGTGCCAGCAGTTACGGTCGGGGGGCCACTGAAGCTTTCTTT.

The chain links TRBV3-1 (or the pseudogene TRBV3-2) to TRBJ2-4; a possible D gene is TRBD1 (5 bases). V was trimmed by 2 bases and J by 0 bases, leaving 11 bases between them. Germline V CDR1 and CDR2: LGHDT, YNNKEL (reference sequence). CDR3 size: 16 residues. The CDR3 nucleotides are TGTGCCAGCAGCCAACAGGGTCAACTAGCCAAAAACATTCAGTACTTC. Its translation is CASSQQGQLAKNIQYF.

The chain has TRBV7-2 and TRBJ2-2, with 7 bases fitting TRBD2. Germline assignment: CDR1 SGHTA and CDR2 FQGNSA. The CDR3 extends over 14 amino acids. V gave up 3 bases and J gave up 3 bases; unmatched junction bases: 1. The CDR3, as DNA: TGTGCCAGCAGCTTGCTAGCGGACACCGGGGAGCTGTTTTTT. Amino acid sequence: CASSLLADTGELFF.

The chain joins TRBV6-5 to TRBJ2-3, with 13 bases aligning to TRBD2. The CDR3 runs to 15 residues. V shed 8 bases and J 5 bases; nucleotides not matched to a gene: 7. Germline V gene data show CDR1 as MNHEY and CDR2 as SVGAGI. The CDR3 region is CASVGLAGVVDTQYF. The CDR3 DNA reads TGTGCCAGCGTTGGACTAGCGGGAGTTGTAGATACGCAGTATTTT.

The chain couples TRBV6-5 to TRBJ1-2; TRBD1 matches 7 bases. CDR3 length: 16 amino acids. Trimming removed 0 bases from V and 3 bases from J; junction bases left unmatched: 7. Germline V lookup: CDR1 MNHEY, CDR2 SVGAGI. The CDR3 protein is CASSYSTGETYYGYTF. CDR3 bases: TGTGCCAGCAGTTACTCCACAGGGGAAACCTACTATGGCTACACCTTC.

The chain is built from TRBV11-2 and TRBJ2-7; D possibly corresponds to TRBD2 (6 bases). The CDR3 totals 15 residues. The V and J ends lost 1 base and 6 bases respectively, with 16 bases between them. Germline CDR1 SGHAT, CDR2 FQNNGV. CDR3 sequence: CASSLAFSGASEQYF. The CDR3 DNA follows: TGTGCCAGCAGCTTAGCTTTTAGCGGAGCGTCCGAGCAGTACTTC.

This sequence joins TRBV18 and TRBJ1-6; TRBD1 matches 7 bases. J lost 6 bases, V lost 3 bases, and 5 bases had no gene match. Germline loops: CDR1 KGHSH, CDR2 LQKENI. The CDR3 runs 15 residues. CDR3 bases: TGTGCCAGCTCACCGCTGGGACAGCTTAATTCACCCCTCCACTTT. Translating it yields CASSPLGQLNSPLHF.

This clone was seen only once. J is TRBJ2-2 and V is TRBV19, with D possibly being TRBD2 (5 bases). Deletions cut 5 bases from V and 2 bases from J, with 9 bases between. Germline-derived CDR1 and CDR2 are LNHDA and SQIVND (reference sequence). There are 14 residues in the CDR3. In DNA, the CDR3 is TGTGCCAGTAGTGAGGAGGAAAACACCGGGGAGCTGTTTTTT. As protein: CASSEEENTGELFF.

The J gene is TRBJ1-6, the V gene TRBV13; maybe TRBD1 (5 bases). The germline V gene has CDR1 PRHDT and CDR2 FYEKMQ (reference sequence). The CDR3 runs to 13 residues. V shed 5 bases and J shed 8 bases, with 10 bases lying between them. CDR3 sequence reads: CASSIRQYSPLHF. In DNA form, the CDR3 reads TGTGCCAGCAGCATCCGACAGTATTCACCCCTCCACTTT. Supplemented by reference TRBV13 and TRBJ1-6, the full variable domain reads AAGVIQSPRHLIKEKRETATLKCYPIPRHDTVYWYQQGPGQDPQFLISFYEKMQSDKGSIPDRFSAQQFSDYHSELNMSSLELGDSALYFCASSIRQYSPLHFGNGTRLTVT.

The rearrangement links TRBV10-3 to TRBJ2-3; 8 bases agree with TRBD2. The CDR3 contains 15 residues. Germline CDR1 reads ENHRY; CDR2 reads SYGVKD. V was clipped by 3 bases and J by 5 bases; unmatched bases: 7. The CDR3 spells CAISDGAGGLDTQYF. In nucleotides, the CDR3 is TGTGCCATCAGTGACGGCGCGGGGGGATTAGATACGCAGTATTTT.

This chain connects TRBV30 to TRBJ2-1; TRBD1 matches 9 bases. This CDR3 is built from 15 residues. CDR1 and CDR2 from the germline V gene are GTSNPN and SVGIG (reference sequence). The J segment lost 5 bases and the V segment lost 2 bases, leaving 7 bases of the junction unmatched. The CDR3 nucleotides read TGTGCCTGGAGTACGCCGGACAGGGGCCACAATGAGCAGTTCTTC. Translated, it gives CAWSTPDRGHNEQFF.

CDR3: CAQGAAKETQYF. CDR3 DNA: TGTGCCCAGGGGGCGGCGAAAGAGACCCAGTACTTC. The genes are TRBV3-1 (or the pseudogene TRBV3-2) and TRBJ2-5; TRBD1 agrees at 8 bases. CDR3 length: 12 amino acids. V lost 11 bases to trimming and J lost 3 bases; unmatched junction nucleotides: 5. Germline V gene sequence: CDR1 LGHDT, CDR2 YNNKEL (reference sequence).

The DNA of the CDR3 is TGTGCCAGCAGCTTAGCCGGGACAACCTACAATGAGCAGTTCTTC. Translated, it gives CASSLAGTTYNEQFF. The chain is built from TRBV11-2 and TRBJ2-1; perhaps TRBD1 as D (6 bases). Trimming removed 1 base at V and 2 bases at J, with 9 bases between. The CDR3 has 15 residues. Germline values: CDR1 SGHAT, CDR2 FQNNGV.

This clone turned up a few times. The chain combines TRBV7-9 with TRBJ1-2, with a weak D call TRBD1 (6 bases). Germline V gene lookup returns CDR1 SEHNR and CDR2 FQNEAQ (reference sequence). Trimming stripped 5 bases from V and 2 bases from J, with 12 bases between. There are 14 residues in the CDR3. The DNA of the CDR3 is TGTGCCAGCAGCAACCCACAGGGCAACTATGGCTACACCTTC. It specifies CASSNPQGNYGYTF. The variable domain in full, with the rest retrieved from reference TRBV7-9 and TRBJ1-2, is DTGVSQNPRHKITKRGQNVTFRCDPISEHNRLYWYRQTLGQGPEFLTYFQNEAQLEKSRLLSDRFSAERPKGSFSTLEIQRTEQGDSAMYLCASSNPQGNYGYTFGSGTRLTVV.

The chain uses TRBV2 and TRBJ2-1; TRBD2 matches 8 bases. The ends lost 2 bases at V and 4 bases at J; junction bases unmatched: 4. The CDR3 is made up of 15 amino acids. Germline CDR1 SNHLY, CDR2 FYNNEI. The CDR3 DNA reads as TGTGCCAGCAGTGAATCGCGGGGGGCATACAATGAGCAGTTCTTC. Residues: CASSESRGAYNEQFF.

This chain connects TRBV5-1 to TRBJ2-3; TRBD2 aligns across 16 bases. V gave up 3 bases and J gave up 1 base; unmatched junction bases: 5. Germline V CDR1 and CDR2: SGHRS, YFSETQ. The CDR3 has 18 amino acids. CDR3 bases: TGCGCCAGCAGCTCGGGACTAGCGGGAGGGCACGGCACAGATACGCAGTATTTT. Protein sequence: CASSSGLAGGHGTDTQYF.

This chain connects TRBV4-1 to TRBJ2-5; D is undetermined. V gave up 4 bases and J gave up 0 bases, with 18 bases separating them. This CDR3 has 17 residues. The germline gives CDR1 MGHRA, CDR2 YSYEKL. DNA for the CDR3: TGCGCCAGCAGCCGCGTCGTCCTCGGCGGAGACCAAGAGACCCAGTACTTC. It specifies CASSRVVLGGDQETQYF.

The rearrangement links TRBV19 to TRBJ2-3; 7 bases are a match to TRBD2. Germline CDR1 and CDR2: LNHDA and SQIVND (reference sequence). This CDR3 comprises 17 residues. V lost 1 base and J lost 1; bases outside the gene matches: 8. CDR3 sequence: CASSIGRTGGGTDTQYF. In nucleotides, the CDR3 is TGTGCCAGTAGTATAGGACGAACTGGGGGGGGCACAGATACGCAGTATTTT.

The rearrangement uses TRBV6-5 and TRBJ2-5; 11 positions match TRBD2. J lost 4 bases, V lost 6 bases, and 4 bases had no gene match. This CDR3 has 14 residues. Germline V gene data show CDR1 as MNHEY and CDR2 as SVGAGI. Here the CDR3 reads CASRLAGERETQYF. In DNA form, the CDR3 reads TGTGCCAGCAGACTAGCGGGAGAACGAGAGACCCAGTACTTC.

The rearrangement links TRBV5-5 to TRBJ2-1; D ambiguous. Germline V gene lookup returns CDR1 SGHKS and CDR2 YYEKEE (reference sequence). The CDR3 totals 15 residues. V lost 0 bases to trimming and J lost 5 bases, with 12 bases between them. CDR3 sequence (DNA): TGTGCCAGCAGCTTGGGAGGTGGCAGACACAATGAGCAGTTCTTC. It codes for CASSLGGGRHNEQFF.

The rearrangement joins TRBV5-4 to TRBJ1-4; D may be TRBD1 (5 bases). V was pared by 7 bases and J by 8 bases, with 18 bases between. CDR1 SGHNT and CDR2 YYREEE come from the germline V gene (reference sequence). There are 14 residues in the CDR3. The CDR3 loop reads CASGGGPTREKLFF. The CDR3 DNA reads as TGTGCCAGCGGGGGGGGACCCACCCGGGAAAAACTGTTTTTT.

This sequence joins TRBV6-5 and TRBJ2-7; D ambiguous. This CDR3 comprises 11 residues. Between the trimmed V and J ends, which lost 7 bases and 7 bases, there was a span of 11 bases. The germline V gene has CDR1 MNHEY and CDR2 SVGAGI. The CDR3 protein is CASTPGGEQYF. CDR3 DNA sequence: TGTGCCAGCACCCCGGGTGGGGAGCAGTACTTC.